The next 6 T cell receptor beta chains were all read from a single sample in a study of T cells after yellow fever vaccination. MiXCR, applied by TCRdb to the 5' RACE reads, yields one record per CDR3 protein. Of more than 300,000 distinct CDR3 sequences listed, about 10% are singletons. The sample here was CD4+ T cells sorted from PBMCs, taken 45 days after the yellow fever booster vaccination. The receptors come from a man between 18 and 29 years old who received the YFV17D yellow fever vaccine.

V and J are TRBV5-6 and TRBJ2-7; D possibly uses TRBD1 or TRBD2 (5 bases each). The CDR3 loop spans 13 amino acids. V was trimmed by 4 bases and J by 2 bases, leaving 10 bases between them. Germline V gene lookup returns CDR1 SGHDT and CDR2 YYEEEE. This CDR3 is CASSRPGPYEQYF. In DNA form, the CDR3 reads TGTGCCAGCAGCAGGCCGGGACCCTACGAGCAGTACTTC.

The genes are TRBV6-2 or TRBV6-3 and TRBJ1-1; TRBD1 matches at 10 bases. CDR3 length equals 14 residues. V lost 2 bases to trimming and J lost 5 bases; unmatched junction nucleotides: 2. Germline V gene sequence: CDR1 MNHEY, CDR2 SVGEGT. CDR3 sequence: CASSYGTGETEAFF. DNA of the CDR3: TGTGCCAGCAGTTACGGGACAGGGGAAACTGAAGCTTTCTTT.

This clonotype was seen repeatedly, ten times or more. The chain is built from TRBV9 and TRBJ2-7, with 9 bases matching TRBD1. Unmatched junction bases numbered 5, after V lost 3 bases and J lost 4 bases. The CDR3 contains 14 residues. Germline assignment: CDR1 SGDLS and CDR2 YYNGEE. CDR3 nucleotide sequence: TGTGCCAGCAGCGGAGGGGACAGGGCTTACGAGCAGTACTTC. Translated, it gives CASSGGDRAYEQYF.

This clonotype has only a few counts. The chain joins TRBV28 to TRBJ2-4; D is unclear. The CDR3 totals 16 residues. Deletions cut 5 bases from V and 0 bases from J, with 14 bases between. CDR1 and CDR2 from the germline V gene are MDHEN and SYDVKM. CDR3 DNA sequence: TGTGCCAGCAGTCCAAGGATGTGGGGAGCCAAAAACATTCAGTACTTC. Translated: CASSPRMWGAKNIQYF.

This clonotype came up a few times. The genes are TRBV7-6 and TRBJ2-1, with 7 bases aligning to TRBD1. The V gene end was trimmed by 5 bases and the J gene end by 6 bases; junction bases not matched to a gene: 4. The length of the CDR3 is 13 residues. CDR1 is SGHVS, CDR2 FNYEAQ, per germline. CDR3 region: CASSTGQANEQFF. In nucleotides, the CDR3 is TGTGCCAGCAGCACCGGACAGGCCAATGAGCAGTTCTTC. Complete variable domain (other parts from reference TRBV7-6 and TRBJ2-1): GAGVSQSPRYKVTKRGQDVALRCDPISGHVSLYWYRQALGQGPEFLTYFNYEAQQDKSGLPNDRFSAERPEGSISTLTIQRTEQRDSAMYRCASSTGQANEQFFGPGTRLTVL.

The chain joins TRBV24-1 to TRBJ1-1, with D hard to call. V was trimmed by 4 bases and J by 5 bases, leaving 10 bases between them. The V gene's germline CDR1 is KGHDR and CDR2 SFDVKD. The CDR3 totals 13 residues. The CDR3 is CATSDPPGTEAFF. The DNA of the CDR3 is TGTGCCACCAGTGACCCCCCGGGAACTGAAGCTTTCTTT.